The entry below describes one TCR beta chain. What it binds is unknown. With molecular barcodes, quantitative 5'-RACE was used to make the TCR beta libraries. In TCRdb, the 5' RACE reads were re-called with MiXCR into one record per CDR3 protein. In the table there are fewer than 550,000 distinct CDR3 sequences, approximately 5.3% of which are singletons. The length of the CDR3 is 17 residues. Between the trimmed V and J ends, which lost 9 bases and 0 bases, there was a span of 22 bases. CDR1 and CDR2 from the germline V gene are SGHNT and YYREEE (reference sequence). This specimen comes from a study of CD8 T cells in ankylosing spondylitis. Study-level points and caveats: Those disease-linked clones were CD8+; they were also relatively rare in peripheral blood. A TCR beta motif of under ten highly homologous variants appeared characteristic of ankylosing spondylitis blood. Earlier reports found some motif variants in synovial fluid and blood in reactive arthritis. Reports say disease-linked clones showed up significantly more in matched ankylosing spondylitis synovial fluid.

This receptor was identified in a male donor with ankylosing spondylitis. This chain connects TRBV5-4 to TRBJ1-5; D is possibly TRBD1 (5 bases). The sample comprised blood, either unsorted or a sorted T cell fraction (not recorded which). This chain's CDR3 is CATLVPGTEYSNQPQHF. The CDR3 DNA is TGTGCCACCCTGGTTCCCGGGACGGAATATAGCAATCAGCCCCAGCATTTT.